These T cell receptor beta chains were read from a single sample in a study of radiation and T cells in renal cell carcinoma. Sequenced by immunoSEQ multiplex PCR; TCRdb stores in-frame clones only, minus some. The table has about 86,000 clones, over 80% seen once. The starting material was blood, obtained from a patient whose treatment included radiotherapy and nephrectomy. The source of these receptors is a middle-aged man with renal cell carcinoma. CDR3s include the opening cysteine and the closing phenylalanine or tryptophan. Each record gives: V gene, J gene, CDR3 protein.

TRBV7-9	TRBJ2-1	CASSGLAGQREQFF
TRBV27	TRBJ2-2	CASRFLTVSRLFF
TRBV9	TRBJ2-7	CASSVAGAEVYEQYF
TRBV5-4	TRBJ2-2	CASSLEREPGGELFF
TRBV29-1	TRBJ2-1	CSVEDPKDRDSYNEQFF
TRBV7-3	TRBJ2-5	CASSLMGGEETQYF
TRBV6-1	TRBJ2-5	CASGGSGGAETQYF
TRBV6-4	TRBJ2-3	CASSALAGGGNTQYF
TRBV5-1	TRBJ2-7	CASSLGPDREQYF
TRBV10-3	TRBJ2-5	CAISAGTGGETQYF
TRBV19	TRBJ1-5	CASSDTLGDGPQHF
TRBV5-1	TRBJ2-2	CASSPSTLYTGELFF
TRBV28	TRBJ1-4	CASSLADRGGEKLFF
TRBV29-1	TRBJ2-3	CSVEVRLAGDTQYF
TRBV18	TRBJ1-5	CASSGDRRGNQPQHF
TRBV7-3	TRBJ1-1	CASSATGNTEAFF
TRBV27	TRBJ1-2	CASSLKGGFYGYTF
TRBV7-3	TRBJ1-3	CASSTDRAGNTIYF
TRBV11-2	TRBJ1-5	CASSLEGDQPQHF
TRBV27	TRBJ1-2	CASKMNGGYTF
TRBV27	TRBJ2-7	CASRQQGAAPYEQYF
TRBV7-6	TRBJ2-1	CASSLRGSATYNEQFF
TRBV10-3	TRBJ2-1	CAISLQGIHNEQFF
TRBV2	TRBJ1-1	CASSEYAFEAFF
TRBV7-6	TRBJ2-3	CASSLEGGTDTQYF
TRBV11-2	TRBJ2-7	CASSFRREFSYEQYF
TRBV4-1	TRBJ1-1	CASSQGGQMNTEAFF
TRBV7-8	TRBJ1-1	CASSSFPPGQGTEAFF
TRBV6-1	TRBJ2-3	CASSEWSFLTDTQYF
TRBV11-3	TRBJ2-1	CASSRASGGEQFF
TRBV7-9	TRBJ2-3	CASSLGISRDTQYF
TRBV28	TRBJ2-7	CASSTSTGIHLWEQYF
TRBV6-1	TRBJ1-3	CASSVTGGSSGNTIYF
TRBV30	TRBJ1-1	CAWKYGHLNTEAFF
TRBV5-1	TRBJ2-5	CASSFPGTVETQYF
TRBV5-1	TRBJ1-6	CASSETGDSPLHF
TRBV6-5	TRBJ2-7	CASRRSGTGSYEQYF
TRBV10-3	TRBJ1-2	CAISERDTSYGYTF
TRBV4-1	TRBJ1-1	CASSQQSGSNTEAFF
TRBV7-9	TRBJ2-7	CASSPGRLEQYF
TRBV4-3	TRBJ1-6	CASSQGDQNSPLHF
TRBV2	TRBJ1-2	CASRKGRDRDNGYTF
TRBV7-2	TRBJ2-5	CASSFTQRGETQYF
TRBV29-1	TRBJ1-2	CSVPPQRDYGYTF
TRBV29-1	TRBJ2-7	CSVDKGTTGEQYF
TRBV28	TRBJ2-3	CASSTWTSPVKQYF
TRBV5-1	TRBJ2-2	CASSQLGQGITGELFF
TRBV9	TRBJ2-7	CASSPETTGEQYF
TRBV19	TRBJ1-5	CASATGAGNQPQHF
TRBV4-2	TRBJ1-3	CASSHDRGAGNTIYF
TRBV11-2	TRBJ2-5	CASSLMGQETQYF
TRBV15	TRBJ2-7	CATSRDRDAYEQYF
TRBV6-1	TRBJ1-6	CASSETGSSNSPLHF
TRBV9	TRBJ2-2	CASSLNHQTGELFF
TRBV6-1	TRBJ1-5	CASSEYLGGTGPNQPQHF
TRBV6-5	TRBJ2-3	CASSFRQGTDTQYF
TRBV9	TRBJ2-5	CAGSRGSGETQYF
TRBV5-1	TRBJ2-7	CASSPTGGSYEQYF